Listed below are T cell receptor beta chains from one sample, sequenced in a study of cytomegalovirus exposure and HLA in healthy donors. Profiling relied on immunoSEQ multiplex PCR, and the TCRdb table lists in-frame clones only, not all of them. The table shows more than 130,000 clones, with around 88% occurring only once. The sequenced material came from PBMCs. These receptors came from a woman under 30 in good health and CMV-seropositive. Each CDR3 is given with its conserved first and last residue. Only part of the rows carry a size: once, few, many, or a class if the clone is expanded.

v_gene	abundance	j_gene	CDR3aa
TRBV19	few	TRBJ1-2	CASSIPGQGNYGYTF
TRBV7-2	NA	TRBJ1-2	CASSLEAGPYGYTF
TRBV7-3	NA	TRBJ2-2	CASSLGVDRGSAGELFF
TRBV29-1	NA	TRBJ2-3	CSVRQLAGTTDTQYF
TRBV2	NA	TRBJ2-5	CASTSTVNQETQYF
TRBV5-1	NA	TRBJ2-3	CASSFKGDNPPDTQYF
TRBV7-8	once	TRBJ2-5	CASSLPRGGTQETQYF
TRBV19	NA	TRBJ2-5	CATVQPWDREPQETQYF
TRBV30	NA	TRBJ2-7	CAWSVPSGGIDEQYF
TRBV15	NA	TRBJ1-2	CATSRDRGAAGYTF
TRBV5-1	NA	TRBJ1-2	CASSLDLRGGYTF
TRBV21-1	NA	TRBJ1-2	CASTGRVGYTF
TRBV28	NA	TRBJ1-2	CASSFRDSLSYGYTF
TRBV30	NA	TRBJ2-1	CAWSERANEQFF
TRBV18	NA	TRBJ1-1	CASSLPGGASTEAFF
TRBV7-3	NA	TRBJ2-1	CASSLSLAGSYNEQFF
TRBV6-1	NA	TRBJ1-1	CASRKDTLGTEAFF
TRBV30	once	TRBJ1-4	CASRDEGEWGEKLFF
TRBV23-1	NA	TRBJ1-5	CASSQRGNRDGNHRGFSNQPQHF